These 6 T cell receptor beta chains originate from one sample sequenced in a study of T cells expressing NK-cell markers (dated by TCRdb to between 2020 and 2021). Receptor libraries were prepared by 5' RACE. The listed sequencing device is Illumina HiSeq 2000. Based on TCRdb reprocessing of the reads, there is one entry per CDR3 protein sequence, and DNA is missing. The data table for this sample lists about 460,000 distinct CDR3 sequences. The ten largest make up roughly 1.4% of the sample. Sequencing was done on a sample of blood T cells: a sorted CD56 or NKG2C T cell subset, CD4+ or CD8+ T cells, or bulk PBMC T cells (not recorded which). The receptors here all came from a woman aged 45-59 years in good health. Donor details come from another sample of the same person, matched by shared clones.

The gene calls are TRBV20-1 and TRBJ2-7; TCRdb gives TRBD2 as the D gene, but with no DNA this cannot be confirmed. The CDR3 is 13 residues long. Looked up from germline, CDR1 is DFQATT and CDR2 is SNEGSKA (reference sequence). The chain's CDR3 is CSASLSGPAPLYF.

The chain joins TRBV20-1 to TRBJ2-4; TCRdb's assignment of TRBD2 cannot be checked, as there is no DNA. The CDR3 spans 14 residues. Germline loops: CDR1 DFQATT, CDR2 SNEGSKA (reference sequence). CDR3 sequence reads: CSAGIAGGKNIQYF.

The V gene is TRBV12-3 or TRBV12-4, the J gene TRBJ2-3; checking the TCRdb D call of TRBD1 is not possible without DNA. This CDR3 spans 14 amino acids. The CDR3 loop is CASRGQGRLTTQYF.

The V call is TRBV30, the J call TRBJ2-5; with no DNA, the TCRdb D assignment of TRBD2 cannot be verified. Looked up from germline, CDR1 is GTSNPN and CDR2 is SVGIG (reference sequence). This CDR3 comprises 16 residues. CDR3 region: CAWIGGLTSGRGTQYF.

This sequence joins TRBV5-1 and TRBJ2-3; without DNA, the TCRdb call of TRBD2 cannot be checked. CDR3 length: 18 residues. Looked up from germline, CDR1 is SGHRS and CDR2 is YFSETQ. The CDR3 loop is CASSLRTSSGSWADTQYF. Filled out from reference TRBV5-1 and TRBJ2-3, the complete variable domain reads KAGVTQTPRYLIKTRGQQVTLSCSPISGHRSVSWYQQTPGQGLQFLFEYFSETQRNKGNFPGRFSGRQFSNSRSEMNVSTLELGDSALYLCASSLRTSSGSWADTQYFGPGTRLTVL.

This CDR3 reads CATSGRVGGEQFF. The rearrangement joins TRBV6-5 to TRBJ2-1; TCRdb's D call, TRBD1, is unchecked because there is no DNA. Germline CDR1 MNHEY, CDR2 SVGAGI. There are 13 residues in the CDR3.